This T cell receptor beta chain was found in a study of T cells in women clearing cervical HPV infection. The assay was immunoSEQ multiplex PCR, and TCRdb's table has in-frame clones only and misses some. This sample contains about 39,000 clones. Trimming left V 3 bases short and J 2 bases short, with 5 bases between. Germline CDR1 is LNHDA and CDR2 is SQIVND (reference sequence). CDR3 length equals 13 residues. Comments on this clone: From the germline J gene comes the end of the CDR3, since the read stops 3 residues before it.

Sequenced sample: blood buffy coat. The sequence was collected from a woman aged 18 to 75 with a cervical HPV16 infection that either progressed to CIN3+ or cleared (not recorded which). The chain uses TRBV19 and TRBJ1-5, with D unclear. The part of the CDR3 DNA that was read is TGTGCCAGTAGTATTGCAGGCAATCAGCCC. Its protein product is CASSIAGNQP. The full CDR3 sequence reads CASSIAGNQPQHF.